Below, one T cell receptor (beta chain) is given with its context. The data were obtained in a study of blood T cell repertoires in COVID-19. The wider study: Acute and convalescent COVID-19 samples came from the United States, Italy and Spain. The analysed material was cDNA or gDNA that came from T cells, B-cell-depleted T cells, or PBMCs.

Authors' processing steps: Amplification of reference gene primers provided the estimated nucleated cell counts. TCRdb's copy holds only in-frame clones and misses some; the assay was immunoSEQ multiplex PCR. The V and J calls and clone size were taken over from that table, and D and trimming were inferred from the DNA. The sample holds roughly 42,000 clones, more than 80% seen once. Germline V CDR1 and CDR2: SGHRS, YFSETQ. Unmatched junction bases numbered 5, after V lost 4 bases and J lost 7 bases. This CDR3 has 12 residues. The origin of this receptor is a man under 40 with active or convalescent COVID-19. Material for sequencing was peripheral blood. This chain connects TRBV5-1 to TRBJ2-7, with 7 positions matching TRBD1. The chain's CDR3 is CASSKTGAEQYF. The CDR3 region has the DNA TGCGCCAGCAGCAAAACAGGGGCGGAGCAGTACTTC.